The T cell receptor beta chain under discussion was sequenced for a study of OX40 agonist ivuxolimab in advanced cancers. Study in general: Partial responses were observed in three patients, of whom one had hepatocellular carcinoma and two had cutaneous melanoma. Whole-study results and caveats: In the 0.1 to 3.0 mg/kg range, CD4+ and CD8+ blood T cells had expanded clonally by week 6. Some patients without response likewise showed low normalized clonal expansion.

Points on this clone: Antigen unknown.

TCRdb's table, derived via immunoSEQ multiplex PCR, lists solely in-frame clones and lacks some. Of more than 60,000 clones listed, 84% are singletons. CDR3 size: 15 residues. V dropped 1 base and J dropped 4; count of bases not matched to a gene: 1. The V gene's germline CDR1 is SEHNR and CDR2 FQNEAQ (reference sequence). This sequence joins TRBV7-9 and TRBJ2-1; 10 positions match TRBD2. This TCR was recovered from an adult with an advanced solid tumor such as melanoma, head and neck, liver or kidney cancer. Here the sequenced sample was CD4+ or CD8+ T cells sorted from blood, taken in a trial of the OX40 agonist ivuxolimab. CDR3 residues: CASSLGAGGYNEQFF. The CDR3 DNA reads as TGTGCCAGCAGCTTAGGAGCGGGAGGGTACAATGAGCAGTTCTTC.